Below, 23 T cell receptor beta chains from the same sample are listed, as sequenced in a study of Ad26.COV2.S vaccination and SARS-CoV-2 variants. Clones were read by immunoSEQ multiplex PCR, and TCRdb kept only the in-frame ones, dropping some. This sample has more than 300,000 clones, with around four fifths found just once. As to treatment: 19 received Ad26.COV2.S at low or high dose, single or two shots; several received placebo; per-sample allocation not given. Sampling occurred on day 63 after the first vaccine or placebo injection. The sequencing here drew on peripheral blood, taken in a trial of Ad26.COV2.S vaccine versus placebo. The receptors were gathered from a person aged 18-60 years who received the Ad26.COV2.S COVID-19 vaccine or a placebo.

This chain connects TRBV5-6 to TRBJ2-7; D is ambiguous. The V gene's germline CDR1 is SGHDT and CDR2 YYEEEE. This CDR3 is built from 15 residues. The V end was cut by 3 bases, the J end by 0 bases, with 13 bases between. This CDR3 reads CASSWTLISSYEQYF. The CDR3 DNA is TGTGCCAGCAGCTGGACCCTTATCAGCTCCTACGAGCAGTACTTC. The full variable domain, completed using reference TRBV5-6 and TRBJ2-7, is DAGVTQSPTHLIKTRGQQVTLRCSPKSGHDTVSWYQQALGQGPQFIFQYYEEEERQRGNFPDRFSGHQFPNYSSELNVNALLLGDSALYLCASSWTLISSYEQYFGPGTRLTVT.

This rearrangement joins TRBV28 to TRBJ1-2; 9 positions match TRBD1. V was pared by 4 bases and J by 2 bases, with 14 bases of the junction left unmatched. The V gene's germline CDR1 is MDHEN and CDR2 SYDVKM. This CDR3 region has 18 residues. The CDR3 here is CASSSPFRDRDRNYGYTF. The CDR3 DNA reads as TGTGCCAGCAGTTCCCCTTTTAGGGACAGGGACAGAAACTATGGCTACACCTTC.

The CDR3 nucleotides read TGTGCCAGCAGTTTGCGGGGGGGCTCGGAGACCCAGTACTTC. Residues: CASSLRGGSETQYF. The chain links TRBV28 to TRBJ2-5, with 9 bases identical to TRBD2. The V gene's germline CDR1 is MDHEN and CDR2 SYDVKM. The CDR3 spans 14 residues. V lost 3 bases and J lost 5; bases outside the gene matches: 4.

On this clone: Other DNA sequences in the sample encode the same CDR3. The chain uses TRBV5-1 and TRBJ1-5, with a weak D call TRBD1 (6 bases). There are 15 residues in the CDR3. Deletions cut 0 bases from V and 5 bases from J, with 12 bases between. CDR1 and CDR2 (germline): SGHRS, YFSETQ. The CDR3 is CASSLDGTPDQPQHF. The CDR3 nucleotides read TGCGCCAGCAGCTTGGACGGGACACCTGATCAGCCCCAGCATTTT.

V usage is TRBV4-2 and J usage is TRBJ1-1, with a weak D call TRBD1 (5 bases). V lost 1 base and J lost 0, with 6 bases in between. The germline V gene encodes CDR1 LGHNA and CDR2 YNFKEQ. This CDR3 is 14 amino acids long. As DNA, the CDR3 is TGTGCCAGCAGCCAAGGGGGCCTGAACACTGAAGCTTTCTTT. It is translated as CASSQGGLNTEAFF.

The chain joins TRBV7-2 to TRBJ2-3, with D uncertain. From germline, CDR1 is SGHTA and CDR2 FQGNSA. Trimming left V 5 bases short and J 2 bases short, with 11 bases between. The CDR3 has 14 amino acids. CDR3 region: CASSRQLHTDTQYF. The CDR3 coding sequence is TGTGCCAGCAGCCGGCAATTACACACAGATACGCAGTATTTT.

The genes are TRBV6-2 or TRBV6-3 and TRBJ2-5, with D uncertain. This CDR3 is built from 12 residues. Trimming removed 2 bases at V and 6 bases at J, with 7 bases between. CDR1 is MNHEY and CDR2 is SVGEGT in the germline V gene. Here the CDR3 DNA reads TGTGCCAGCAGTTACAACAGCCAGACCCAGTACTTC. Encoded protein: CASSYNSQTQYF.

The chain carries TRBV30 and TRBJ2-5; tentatively, D is TRBD1 (5 bases). Germline values: CDR1 GTSNPN, CDR2 SVGIG (reference sequence). V lost 0 bases to trimming and J lost 5 bases, with 7 bases between them. This CDR3 is 12 amino acids long. The CDR3 bases are TGTGCCTGGAGTGTTAAGGGGGAGACCCAGTACTTC. Its protein product is CAWSVKGETQYF.

The rearrangement links TRBV6-5 to TRBJ2-3; D unclear. The germline V and J ends were trimmed by 2 bases and 5 bases, with 14 bases remaining between them. Germline CDR1 and CDR2: MNHEY and SVGAGI. CDR3 length: 15 amino acids. The CDR3 loop is CASSYDVLSRDTQYF. CDR3 in DNA: TGTGCCAGCAGTTACGATGTCTTATCCCGAGATACGCAGTATTTT.

The chain joins TRBV5-1 to TRBJ2-3; possible D gene TRBD1, 6 bases. Germline-derived CDR1 and CDR2 are SGHRS and YFSETQ. The CDR3 spans 16 residues. Trimming removed 5 bases from V and 0 bases from J, with 16 bases in between. The CDR3 reads CASSYDRTSSTDTQYF. The CDR3 DNA reads as TGCGCCAGCAGTTACGACAGGACATCTAGCACAGATACGCAGTATTTT. Based on the CDR3 plus reference TRBV5-1 and TRBJ2-3, the full variable domain is KAGVTQTPRYLIKTRGQQVTLSCSPISGHRSVSWYQQTPGQGLQFLFEYFSETQRNKGNFPGRFSGRQFSNSRSEMNVSTLELGDSALYLCASSYDRTSSTDTQYFGPGTRLTVL.

This chain connects TRBV28 to TRBJ1-3; D is perhaps TRBD1 (6 bases). Germline CDR1 is MDHEN and CDR2 is SYDVKM. V lost 6 bases, J lost 1 base, and 16 bases lay in between. This CDR3 has 16 amino acids. The CDR3: CASRFRGGASGNTIYF. In nucleotides, the CDR3 is TGTGCCAGCAGGTTCCGGGGGGGGGCTTCTGGAAACACCATATATTTT.

J is TRBJ2-2 and V is TRBV15; tentative D call: TRBD2 (6 bases). The CDR3 is 17 amino acids. V was cut by 1 base and J by 5 bases, with 17 bases left in between. Germline V gives CDR1 LNHNV, CDR2 YYDKDF (reference sequence). The DNA for the CDR3 is TGTGCCACCAGCAGAGGCGGGACTCCGAGCAAGACCGGGGAGCTGTTTTTT. Translated: CATSRGGTPSKTGELFF. The complete variable domain, with remaining parts taken from reference TRBV15 and TRBJ2-2, reads DAMVIQNPRYQVTQFGKPVTLSCSQTLNHNVMYWYQQKSSQAPKLLFHYYDKDFNNEADTPDNFQSRRPNTSFCFLDIRSPGLGDTAMYLCATSRGGTPSKTGELFFGEGSRLTVL.

The chain combines TRBV7-8 with TRBJ2-5; 14 bases map to TRBD2. J was trimmed by 7 bases and V by 5 bases; bases with no gene match: 6. In germline, CDR1 is SGHVS, CDR2 FQNEAQ. The CDR3 has 15 residues. The CDR3 region has the DNA TGTGCCAGCAGCCCGACTAGCGGGGGGGCGGGGACCCAGTACTTC. It is translated as CASSPTSGGAGTQYF.

The chain is built from TRBV6-5 and TRBJ2-7; D may be TRBD1 (5 bases). The CDR3 is 14 amino acids. CDR1 and CDR2 from the germline V gene are MNHEY and SVGAGI. V gave up 11 bases and J gave up 1 base, with 18 bases separating them. The CDR3 bases are TGTGCCGTCTCCCGGACAAGCTCTTCCTACGAGCAGTACTTC. Translating gives CAVSRTSSSYEQYF.

The J gene is TRBJ1-6, the V gene TRBV20-1; D is unclear. The length of the CDR3 is 13 residues. V gave up 3 bases and J gave up 7 bases, with 10 bases separating them. Germline values: CDR1 DFQATT, CDR2 SNEGSKA (reference sequence). CDR3 amino acids: CSASSPFNSPLHF. CDR3 nucleotides: TGCAGTGCTAGTAGCCCCTTCAATTCACCCCTCCACTTT.

The CDR3 nucleotides are TGTGCCATCAGTGCTAGCGGGGGGGCCAGAGATACGCAGTATTTT. It translates to CAISASGGARDTQYF. The chain is built from TRBV10-3 and TRBJ2-3, with 12 positions matching TRBD2. J lost 5 bases, V lost 4 bases, and 4 bases had no gene match. Germline V gene lookup returns CDR1 ENHRY and CDR2 SYGVKD. The CDR3 consists of 15 residues.

This sequence joins TRBV6-6 and TRBJ1-5, with no clear D. There are 13 residues in the CDR3. Trimming pared 6 bases from V and 4 bases from J, leaving 10 bases between. Per germline, CDR1 MNHNY and CDR2 SVGAGI (reference sequence). As DNA, the CDR3 is TGTGCCAGCAGCCCGACCGGGAATCAGCCCCAGCATTTT. Amino acid sequence: CASSPTGNQPQHF.

The V gene is TRBV20-1, the J gene TRBJ2-2; possible D gene TRBD2, 5 bases. Germline values: CDR1 DFQATT, CDR2 SNEGSKA (reference sequence). V dropped 6 bases and J dropped 3 bases, with 5 bases sitting between them. This CDR3 has 11 amino acids. Here the CDR3 DNA reads TGCAGTGCGGGAGACACCGGGGAGCTGTTTTTT. As protein: CSAGDTGELFF.

The chain combines TRBV18 with TRBJ1-1; TRBD1 agrees at 8 bases. The CDR3 consists of 15 residues. J was trimmed by 5 bases and V by 6 bases; bases with no gene match: 11. Germline assignment: CDR1 KGHSH and CDR2 LQKENI. CDR3 in amino acids: CASSPGQGKGTEAFF. CDR3 DNA: TGTGCCAGCTCCCCCGGACAGGGAAAGGGGACTGAAGCTTTCTTT.

The chain combines TRBV9 with TRBJ2-5, with 8 bases that match TRBD1. CDR3 length equals 17 residues. V was pared by 0 bases and J by 3 bases, with 10 bases of the junction left unmatched. Germline CDR1 and CDR2: SGDLS and YYNGEE. Here the CDR3 DNA reads TGTGCCAGCAGCGTAGCTCGGGCAGGGGGCATTGAAGAGACCCAGTACTTC. This gives the protein CASSVARAGGIEETQYF.

This rearrangement joins TRBV28 to TRBJ1-5; D perhaps matches TRBD1 (6 bases). Per germline, CDR1 MDHEN and CDR2 SYDVKM. The CDR3 sequence is 14 residues long. Trimming stripped 6 bases from V and 3 bases from J, with 12 bases between. The CDR3 DNA reads as TGTGCCAGCAGCCCCGACAGGAACAATCAGCCCCAGCATTTT. Translated: CASSPDRNNQPQHF.

This rearrangement joins TRBV11-3 to TRBJ1-1, with a weak D call TRBD1 (5 bases). Deletions cut 2 bases from V and 6 bases from J, with 10 bases between. Germline V lookup: CDR1 SGHNT, CDR2 YENEEA. CDR3 length: 13 residues. The CDR3 DNA follows: TGTGCCAGCAGCTTAAGGGGAAGCGCTGAAGCTTTCTTT. Protein: CASSLRGSAEAFF. Complete variable domain (other parts from reference TRBV11-3 and TRBJ1-1): EAGVVQSPRYKIIEKKQPVAFWCNPISGHNTLYWYLQNLGQGPELLIRYENEEAVDDSQLPKDRFSAERLKGVDSTLKIQPAELGDSAVYLCASSLRGSAEAFFGQGTRLTVV.

The chain carries TRBV2 and TRBJ1-1; TRBD1 aligns across 7 bases. The V gene end was trimmed by 7 bases and the J gene end by 1 base; junction bases not matched to a gene: 9. CDR1 is SNHLY and CDR2 is FYNNEI in the germline V gene. CDR3 length: 15 amino acids. Here the CDR3 reads CASTVLQGTNTEAFF. The CDR3 DNA reads TGTGCCAGCACCGTCCTACAGGGGACGAACACTGAAGCTTTCTTT.